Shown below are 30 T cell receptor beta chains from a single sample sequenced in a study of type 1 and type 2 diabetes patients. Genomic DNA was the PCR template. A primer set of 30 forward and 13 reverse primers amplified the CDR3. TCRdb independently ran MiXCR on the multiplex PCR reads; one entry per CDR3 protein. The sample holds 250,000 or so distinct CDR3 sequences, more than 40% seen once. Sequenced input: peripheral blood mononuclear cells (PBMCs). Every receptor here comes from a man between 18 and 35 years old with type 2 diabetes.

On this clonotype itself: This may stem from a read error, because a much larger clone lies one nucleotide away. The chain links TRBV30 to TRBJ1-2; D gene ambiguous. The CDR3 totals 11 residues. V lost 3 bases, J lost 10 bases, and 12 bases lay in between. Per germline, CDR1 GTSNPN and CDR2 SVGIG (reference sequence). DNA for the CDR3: TGTGCCTGGAGGGTCCCTACAGCCTACACCTTC. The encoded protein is CAWRVPTAYTF.

The CDR3, as DNA: TGTGCCATCAGGACTAGCGGGAGTGGCACCGGGGAGCTGTTTTTT. Its protein is CAIRTSGSGTGELFF. The chain has TRBV10-3 and TRBJ2-2; 12 nucleotides agree with TRBD2. The germline V gene encodes CDR1 ENHRY and CDR2 SYGVKD. Losses at the gene ends were 6 bases for V and 4 bases for J; bases not matched to a gene: 3. The CDR3 has 15 residues.

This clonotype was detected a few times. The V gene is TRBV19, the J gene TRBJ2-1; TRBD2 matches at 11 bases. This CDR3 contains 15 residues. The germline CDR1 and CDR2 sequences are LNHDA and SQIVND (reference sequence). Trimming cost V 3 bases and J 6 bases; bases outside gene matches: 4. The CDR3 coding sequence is TGTGCCAGTAGTATTGTAGCGGGAGGGGTCAATGAGCAGTTCTTC. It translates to CASSIVAGGVNEQFF.

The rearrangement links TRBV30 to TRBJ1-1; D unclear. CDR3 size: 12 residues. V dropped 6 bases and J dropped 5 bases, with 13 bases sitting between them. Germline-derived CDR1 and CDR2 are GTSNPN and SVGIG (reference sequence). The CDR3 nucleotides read TGTGCCTGTATAACCCTGTTAACTGAAGCTTTCTTT. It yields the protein CACITLLTEAFF.

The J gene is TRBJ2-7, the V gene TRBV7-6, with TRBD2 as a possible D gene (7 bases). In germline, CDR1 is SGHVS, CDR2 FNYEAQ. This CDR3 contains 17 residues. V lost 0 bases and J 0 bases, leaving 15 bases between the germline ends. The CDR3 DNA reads TGTGCCAGCAGCTTAGCGGGGGGGCGGGCCAGCTCCTACGAGCAGTACTTC. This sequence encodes CASSLAGGRASSYEQYF. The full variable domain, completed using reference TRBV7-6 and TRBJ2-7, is GAGVSQSPRYKVTKRGQDVALRCDPISGHVSLYWYRQALGQGPEFLTYFNYEAQQDKSGLPNDRFSAERPEGSISTLTIQRTEQRDSAMYRCASSLAGGRASSYEQYFGPGTRLTVT.

CDR3 loop: CSAEGGHARHGYTF. CDR3 sequence (DNA): TGCAGTGCCGAAGGGGGACACGCTAGGCATGGCTACACCTTC. This sequence joins TRBV20-1 and TRBJ1-2, with D possibly TRBD1 on 6 matching bases. The length of the CDR3 is 14 residues. The V end lost 6 bases, the J end lost 6 bases, and 20 bases lay between the germline ends. Looked up from germline, CDR1 is DFQATT and CDR2 is SNEGSKA (reference sequence).

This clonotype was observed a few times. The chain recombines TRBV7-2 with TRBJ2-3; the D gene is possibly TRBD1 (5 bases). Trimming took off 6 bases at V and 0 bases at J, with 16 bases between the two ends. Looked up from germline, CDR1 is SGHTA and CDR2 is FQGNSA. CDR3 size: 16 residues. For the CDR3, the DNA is TGTGCCAGCAGAGCAGGGCTTTATTCTAGCACAGATACGCAGTATTTT. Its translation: CASRAGLYSSTDTQYF. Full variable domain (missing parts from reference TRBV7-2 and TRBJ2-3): GAGVSQSPSNKVTEKGKDVELRCDPISGHTALYWYRQSLGQGLEFLIYFQGNSAPDKSGLPSDRFSAERTGGSVSTLTIQRTQQEDSAVYLCASRAGLYSSTDTQYFGPGTRLTVL.

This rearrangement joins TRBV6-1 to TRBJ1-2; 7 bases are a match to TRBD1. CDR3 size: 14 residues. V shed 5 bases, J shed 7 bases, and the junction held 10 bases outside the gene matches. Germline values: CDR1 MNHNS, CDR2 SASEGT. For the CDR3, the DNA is TGTGCCAGCAGTCCTCGGGACAGCCGACGTGGCTACACCTTC. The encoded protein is CASSPRDSRRGYTF.

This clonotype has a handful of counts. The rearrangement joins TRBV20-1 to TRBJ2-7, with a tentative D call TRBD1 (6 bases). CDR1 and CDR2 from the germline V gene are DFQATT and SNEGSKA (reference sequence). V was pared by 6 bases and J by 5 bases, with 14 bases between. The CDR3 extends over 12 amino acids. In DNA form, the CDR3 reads TGCAGTGCCGACCCCGACAGGAACGAGCAGTACTTC. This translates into CSADPDRNEQYF.

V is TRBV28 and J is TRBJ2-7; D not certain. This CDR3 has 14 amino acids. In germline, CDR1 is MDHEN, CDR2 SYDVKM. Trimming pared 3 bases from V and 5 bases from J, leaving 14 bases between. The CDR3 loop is CASSFLGLTDEQYF. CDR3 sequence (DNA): TGTGCCAGCAGTTTTTTAGGGTTGACTGACGAGCAGTACTTC.

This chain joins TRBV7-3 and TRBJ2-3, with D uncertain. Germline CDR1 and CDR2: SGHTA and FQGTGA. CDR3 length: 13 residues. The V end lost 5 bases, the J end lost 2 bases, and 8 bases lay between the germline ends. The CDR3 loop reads CASSPAYTDTQYF. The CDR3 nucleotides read TGTGCCAGCAGCCCTGCCTACACAGATACGCAGTATTTT. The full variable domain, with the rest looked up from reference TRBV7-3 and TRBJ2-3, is GAGVSQTPSNKVTEKGKYVELRCDPISGHTALYWYRQSLGQGPEFLIYFQGTGAADDSGLPNDRFFAVRPEGSVSTLKIQRTERGDSAVYLCASSPAYTDTQYFGPGTRLTVL.

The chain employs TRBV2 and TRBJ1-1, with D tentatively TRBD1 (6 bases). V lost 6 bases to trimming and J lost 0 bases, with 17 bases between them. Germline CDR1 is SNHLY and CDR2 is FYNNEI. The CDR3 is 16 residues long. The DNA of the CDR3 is TGTGCCAGCAGCTCGCCACAGGGCTTCATGAACACTGAAGCTTTCTTT. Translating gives CASSSPQGFMNTEAFF. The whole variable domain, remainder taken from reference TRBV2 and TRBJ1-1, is EPEVTQTPSHQVTQMGQEVILRCVPISNHLYFYWYRQILGQKVEFLVSFYNNEISEKSEIFDDQFSVERPDGSNFTLKIRSTKLEDSAMYFCASSSPQGFMNTEAFFGQGTRLTVV.

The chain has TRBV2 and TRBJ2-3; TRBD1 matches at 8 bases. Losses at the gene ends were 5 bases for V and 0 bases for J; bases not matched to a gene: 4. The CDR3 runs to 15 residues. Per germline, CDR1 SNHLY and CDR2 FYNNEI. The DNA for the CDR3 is TGTGCCAGCAGTTACCAGGGGGCGAGCACAGATACGCAGTATTTT. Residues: CASSYQGASTDTQYF. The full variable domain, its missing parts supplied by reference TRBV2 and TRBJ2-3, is EPEVTQTPSHQVTQMGQEVILRCVPISNHLYFYWYRQILGQKVEFLVSFYNNEISEKSEIFDDQFSVERPDGSNFTLKIRSTKLEDSAMYFCASSYQGASTDTQYFGPGTRLTVL.

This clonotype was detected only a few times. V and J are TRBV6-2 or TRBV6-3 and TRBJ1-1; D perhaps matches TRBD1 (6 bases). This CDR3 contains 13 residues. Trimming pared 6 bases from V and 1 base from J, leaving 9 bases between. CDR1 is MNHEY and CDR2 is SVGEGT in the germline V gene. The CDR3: CASRPGENTEAFF. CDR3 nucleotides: TGTGCCAGCAGACCAGGGGAGAACACTGAAGCTTTCTTT.

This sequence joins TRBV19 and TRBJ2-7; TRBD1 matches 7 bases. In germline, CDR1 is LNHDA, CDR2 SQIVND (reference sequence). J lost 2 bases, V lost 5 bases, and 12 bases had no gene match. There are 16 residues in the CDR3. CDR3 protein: CASSPLGTARPYEQYF. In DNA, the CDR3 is TGTGCCAGTAGTCCACTTGGGACAGCCCGACCCTACGAGCAGTACTTC.

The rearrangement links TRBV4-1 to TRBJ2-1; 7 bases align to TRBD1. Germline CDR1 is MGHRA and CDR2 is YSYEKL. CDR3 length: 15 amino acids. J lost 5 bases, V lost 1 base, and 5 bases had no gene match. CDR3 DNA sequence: TGCGCCAGCAGCCAAGTGGGGACAGCGGACAATGAGCAGTTCTTC. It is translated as CASSQVGTADNEQFF.

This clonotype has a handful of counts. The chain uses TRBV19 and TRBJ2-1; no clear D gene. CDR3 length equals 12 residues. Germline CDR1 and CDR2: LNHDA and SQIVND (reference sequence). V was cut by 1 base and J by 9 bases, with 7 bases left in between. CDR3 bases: TGTGCCAGTAGTATAGGAGTTTCTGAGCAGTTCTTC. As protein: CASSIGVSEQFF. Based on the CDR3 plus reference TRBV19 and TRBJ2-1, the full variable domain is DGGITQSPKYLFRKEGQNVTLSCEQNLNHDAMYWYRQDPGQGLRLIYYSQIVNDFQKGDIAEGYSVSREKKESFPLTVTSAQKNPTAFYLCASSIGVSEQFFGPGTRLTVL.

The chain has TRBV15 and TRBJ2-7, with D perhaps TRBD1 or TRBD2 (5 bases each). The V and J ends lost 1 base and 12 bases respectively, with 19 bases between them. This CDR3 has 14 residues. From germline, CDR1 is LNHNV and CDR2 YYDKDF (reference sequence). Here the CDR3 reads CATSRAPREGSGYF. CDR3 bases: TGTGCCACCAGCAGAGCTCCCAGGGAAGGGAGTGGGTACTTC.

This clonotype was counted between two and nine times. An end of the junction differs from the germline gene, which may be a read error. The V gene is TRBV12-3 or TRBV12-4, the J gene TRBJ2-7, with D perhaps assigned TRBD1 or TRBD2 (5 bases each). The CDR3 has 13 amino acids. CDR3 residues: CASRMGTSHEQYF. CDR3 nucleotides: TGTGCCAGCAGAATGGGGACCTCCCACGAGCAGTACTTC.

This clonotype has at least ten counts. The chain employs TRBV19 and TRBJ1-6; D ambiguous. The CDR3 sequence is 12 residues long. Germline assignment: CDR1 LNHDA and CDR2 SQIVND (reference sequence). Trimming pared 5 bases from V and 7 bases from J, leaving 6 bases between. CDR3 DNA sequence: TGTGCCAGTAGTGCCTCCAATTCACCCCTCCACTTT. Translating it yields CASSASNSPLHF.

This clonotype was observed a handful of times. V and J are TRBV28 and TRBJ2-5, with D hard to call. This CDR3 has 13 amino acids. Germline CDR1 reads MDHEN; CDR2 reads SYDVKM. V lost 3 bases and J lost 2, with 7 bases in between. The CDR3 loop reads CASSFVEQETQYF. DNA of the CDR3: TGTGCCAGCAGTTTTGTTGAGCAAGAGACCCAGTACTTC.

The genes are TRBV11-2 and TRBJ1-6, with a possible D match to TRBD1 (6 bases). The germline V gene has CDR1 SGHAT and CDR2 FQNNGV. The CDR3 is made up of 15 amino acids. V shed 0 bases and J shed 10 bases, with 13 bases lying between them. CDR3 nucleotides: TGTGCCAGCAGCTTAGAGTACAGGGCCCGGTCACCCCTCCACTTT. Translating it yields CASSLEYRARSPLHF.

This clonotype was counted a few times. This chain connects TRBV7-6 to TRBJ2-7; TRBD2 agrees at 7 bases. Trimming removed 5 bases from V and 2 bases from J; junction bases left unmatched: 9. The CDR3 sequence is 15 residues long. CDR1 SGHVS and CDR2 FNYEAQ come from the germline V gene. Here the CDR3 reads CASSTPLAKPYEQYF. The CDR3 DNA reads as TGTGCCAGCAGCACCCCACTAGCGAAACCCTACGAGCAGTACTTC. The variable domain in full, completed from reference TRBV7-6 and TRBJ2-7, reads GAGVSQSPRYKVTKRGQDVALRCDPISGHVSLYWYRQALGQGPEFLTYFNYEAQQDKSGLPNDRFSAERPEGSISTLTIQRTEQRDSAMYRCASSTPLAKPYEQYFGPGTRLTVT.

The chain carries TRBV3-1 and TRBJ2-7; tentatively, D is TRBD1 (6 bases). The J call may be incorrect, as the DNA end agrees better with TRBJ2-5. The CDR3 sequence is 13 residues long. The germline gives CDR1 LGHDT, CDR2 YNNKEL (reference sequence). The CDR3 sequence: CASSLGGLETQYF. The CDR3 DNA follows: TGTGCCAGCAGCCTAGGGGGTCTGGAGACCCAGTACTTC.

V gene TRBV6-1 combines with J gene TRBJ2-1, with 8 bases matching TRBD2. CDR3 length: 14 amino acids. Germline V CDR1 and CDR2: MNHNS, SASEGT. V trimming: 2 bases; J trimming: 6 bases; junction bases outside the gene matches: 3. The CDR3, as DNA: TGTGCCAGCAGTGAAAGCGGGAGAGGCAATGAGCAGTTCTTC. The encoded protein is CASSESGRGNEQFF.

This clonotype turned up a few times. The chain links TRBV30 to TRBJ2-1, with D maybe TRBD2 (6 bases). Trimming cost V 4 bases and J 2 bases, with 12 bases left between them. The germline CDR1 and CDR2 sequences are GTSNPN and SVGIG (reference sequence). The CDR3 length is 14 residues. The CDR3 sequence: CAWTVGGPYNEQFF. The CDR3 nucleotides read TGTGCCTGGACCGTCGGGGGTCCCTACAATGAGCAGTTCTTC.

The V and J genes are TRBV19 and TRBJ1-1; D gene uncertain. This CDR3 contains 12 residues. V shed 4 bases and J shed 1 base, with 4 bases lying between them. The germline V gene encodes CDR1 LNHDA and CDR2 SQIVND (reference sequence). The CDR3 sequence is CASSRPNTEAFF. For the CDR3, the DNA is TGTGCCAGTAGTAGACCGAACACTGAAGCTTTCTTT. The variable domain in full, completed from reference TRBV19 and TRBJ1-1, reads DGGITQSPKYLFRKEGQNVTLSCEQNLNHDAMYWYRQDPGQGLRLIYYSQIVNDFQKGDIAEGYSVSREKKESFPLTVTSAQKNPTAFYLCASSRPNTEAFFGQGTRLTVV.

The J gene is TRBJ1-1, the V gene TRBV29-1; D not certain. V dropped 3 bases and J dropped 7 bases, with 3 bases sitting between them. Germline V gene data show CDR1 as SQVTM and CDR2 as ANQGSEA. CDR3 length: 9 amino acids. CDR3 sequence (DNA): TGCAGCGTTGAGGTTGAAGCTTTCTTT. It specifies CSVEVEAFF. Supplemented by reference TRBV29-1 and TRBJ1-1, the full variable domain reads SAVISQKPSRDICQRGTSLTIQCQVDSQVTMMFWYRQQPGQSLTLIATANQGSEATYESGFVIDKFPISRPNLTFSTLTVSNMSPEDSSIYLCSVEVEAFFGQGTRLTVV.

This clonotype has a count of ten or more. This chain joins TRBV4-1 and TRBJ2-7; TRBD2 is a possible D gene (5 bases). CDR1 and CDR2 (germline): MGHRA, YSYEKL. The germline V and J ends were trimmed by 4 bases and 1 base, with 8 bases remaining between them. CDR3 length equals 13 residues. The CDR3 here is CASSPRVSYEQYF. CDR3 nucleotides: TGCGCCAGCAGCCCGAGGGTTTCCTACGAGCAGTACTTC.

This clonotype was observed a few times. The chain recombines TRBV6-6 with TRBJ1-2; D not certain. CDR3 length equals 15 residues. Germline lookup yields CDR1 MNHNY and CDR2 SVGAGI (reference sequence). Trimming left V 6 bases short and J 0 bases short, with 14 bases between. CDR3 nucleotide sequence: TGTGCCAGCAGCAGAGTACCCCAGGCTAACTATGGCTACACCTTC. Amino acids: CASSRVPQANYGYTF.